This TCR beta chain originates from a study of blood T cells in healthy people across ages. Russia was home to the donors, healthy Caucasian individuals aged roughly 6 to 95. A few counts support this clonotype. Primers used in a second PCR of roughly 7 to 11 cycles were a sample-barcoded 5' primer and a J-beta primer mix. In TCRdb, the 5' RACE reads were re-called with MiXCR into one record per CDR3 protein. Of hundreds of thousands of distinct CDR3 sequences in the sample, approximately 40% are singletons; the top ten hold 25% to 30%. There are 18 residues in the CDR3. Germline values: CDR1 SGHRS, CDR2 YFSETQ. Trimming at V came to 0 bases and at J to 2 bases, leaving 10 bases not matched to a gene.

Material for sequencing was blood. The chain has TRBV5-1 and TRBJ2-5; 10 positions agree with TRBD2. The sequence came from an elderly man in good health. CDR3 region: CASSLVRLSGGQQETQYF. The CDR3 bases are TGCGCCAGCAGCTTGGTACGTCTTAGCGGGGGGCAACAAGAGACCCAGTACTTC.